One and the same sample provided the 20 T cell receptor beta chains below, sequenced in a study of Graves' ophthalmopathy and Graves' hyperthyroidism. TCR beta CDR3 regions were amplified from RNA transcripts. First-round RT-PCR used HTBI primers; second-round multiplex PCR followed. TCRdb redid the calling of the multiplex PCR reads with MiXCR, one entry per CDR3 protein. This sample has about 400,000 distinct CDR3 sequences; about 16% occur once, and the top ten carry about 1.4%. Material for sequencing was peripheral blood. These receptors were collected from a young woman with Graves' ophthalmopathy.

The rearrangement joins TRBV28 to TRBJ1-2; 8 bases are a match to TRBD1. The CDR3 covers 13 residues. V shed 4 bases, J shed 5 bases, and the junction held 3 bases outside the gene matches. The germline V gene has CDR1 MDHEN and CDR2 SYDVKM. In DNA form, the CDR3 reads TGTGCCAGCAGTTGGACAGGGAGGTATGGCTACACCTTC. Protein sequence: CASSWTGRYGYTF.

This clonotype showed up many times. The rearrangement joins TRBV7-2 to TRBJ2-7, with TRBD2 matching 11 bases. The CDR3 runs 16 residues. With 2 bases clipped from V and 6 bases from J, the junction kept 9 bases outside the gene matches. Germline CDR1 and CDR2: SGHTA and FQGNSA. This CDR3 reads CASSLTLAGGSGEQYF. CDR3 sequence (DNA): TGTGCCAGCAGCTTAACCCTAGCGGGGGGAAGTGGCGAGCAGTACTTC.

The rearrangement joins TRBV30 to TRBJ1-3; D might be TRBD1 (6 bases). CDR1 is GTSNPN and CDR2 is SVGIG in the germline V gene (reference sequence). The V end lost 4 bases, the J end lost 8 bases, and 15 bases lay between the germline ends. The length of the CDR3 is 13 residues. DNA of the CDR3: TGTGCCTGGAATCGACAGGCTTGGGACACCATATATTTT. Its translation is CAWNRQAWDTIYF. Full variable domain (missing parts from reference TRBV30 and TRBJ1-3): SQTIHQWPATLVQPVGSPLSLECTVEGTSNPNLYWYRQAAGRGLQLLFYSVGIGQISSEVPQNLSASRPQDRQFILSSKKLLLSDSGFYLCAWNRQAWDTIYFGEGSWLTVV.

This clonotype came up many times. The gene calls are TRBV6-5 and TRBJ1-1, with no clear D. This CDR3 has 14 residues. V dropped 2 bases and J dropped 7 bases, with 14 bases sitting between them. Germline lookup yields CDR1 MNHEY and CDR2 SVGAGI. In DNA, the CDR3 is TGTGCCAGCAGTTACCCGATGACACTACGTGAAGCTTTCTTT. Translated: CASSYPMTLREAFF.

Ten or more counts support this clonotype. This rearrangement joins TRBV5-5 to TRBJ1-2; D ambiguous. From germline, CDR1 is SGHKS and CDR2 YYEKEE (reference sequence). The CDR3 length is 14 residues. Trimming pared 5 bases from V and 7 bases from J, leaving 18 bases between. CDR3 DNA sequence: TGTGCCAGCAGTCCATCCACCGTAGGTTCTGGCTACACCTTC. Residues: CASSPSTVGSGYTF. Variable domain in full (rest from reference TRBV5-5 and TRBJ1-2): DAGVTQSPTHLIKTRGQQVTLRCSPISGHKSVSWYQQVLGQGPQFIFQYYEKEERGRGNFPDRFSARQFPNYSSELNVNALLLGDSALYLCASSPSTVGSGYTFGSGTRLTVV.

This clonotype was observed once. The rearrangement links TRBV7-2 to TRBJ2-1; TRBD1 or TRBD2 may be the D gene (5 bases each). The ends were cut back, 0 bases at V and 8 bases at J, with 11 bases in the middle. This CDR3 spans 14 amino acids. Per germline, CDR1 SGHTA and CDR2 FQGNSA. DNA of the CDR3: TGTGCCAGCAGCTTAGCGCCCGGGACGGATGAGCAGTTCTTC. As protein: CASSLAPGTDEQFF.

This clonotype was observed at least ten times. This rearrangement joins TRBV5-4 to TRBJ2-6, with 11 positions matching TRBD1. CDR1 and CDR2 (germline): SGHNT, YYREEE (reference sequence). This CDR3 is built from 17 residues. Trimming removed 4 bases from V and 2 bases from J; junction bases left unmatched: 5. For the CDR3, the DNA is TGTGCCAGCAGCCTGGGACAGGGGGTGGCTGGGGCCAACGTCCTGACTTTC. Translating it yields CASSLGQGVAGANVLTF.

The sample holds many counts of this clonotype. The DNA of the CDR3 is TGTGCCTGCCCTATCCCCGGGCCGGGCCTGAACACTGAAGCTTTCTTT. Protein sequence: CACPIPGPGLNTEAFF. The chain has TRBV30 and TRBJ1-1; D unresolved. Germline values: CDR1 GTSNPN, CDR2 SVGIG (reference sequence). This CDR3 has 16 amino acids. Trimming took 6 bases from V and 0 from J, leaving 20 bases between them.

This clonotype was seen ten or more times. The chain couples TRBV2 to TRBJ1-6, with D perhaps matching TRBD1 (5 bases). The CDR3 consists of 15 residues. Trimming removed 7 bases at V and 5 bases at J, with 15 bases between. Germline-derived CDR1 and CDR2 are SNHLY and FYNNEI. CDR3: CASKDTVGNNSPLHF. CDR3 nucleotides: TGTGCCAGCAAGGACACCGTGGGGAATAATTCACCCCTCCACTTT.

Many counts were recorded for this clonotype. The rearrangement joins TRBV6-1 to TRBJ2-5; the match to TRBD1 covers 9 bases. Germline CDR1 is MNHNS and CDR2 is SASEGT. CDR3 length: 14 residues. Trimming took 7 bases from V and 2 from J; bases not matched to a gene: 5. This chain's CDR3 is CASMTGGLQETQYF. CDR3 in DNA: TGTGCCAGCATGACAGGGGGTCTTCAAGAGACCCAGTACTTC.

The V and J genes are TRBV20-1 and TRBJ1-2, with D tentatively TRBD1 (5 bases). V was clipped by 4 bases and J by 4 bases, with 16 bases between them. Germline V gene sequence: CDR1 DFQATT, CDR2 SNEGSKA (reference sequence). There are 14 residues in the CDR3. CDR3 protein: CSAKRTGAFYGYTF. As DNA, the CDR3 is TGCAGTGCTAAGCGTACCGGGGCGTTCTATGGCTACACCTTC.

This clonotype was counted many times. The chain uses TRBV27 and TRBJ1-1; 7 nucleotides align to TRBD1. Per germline, CDR1 MNHEY and CDR2 SMNVEV (reference sequence). There are 15 residues in the CDR3. J lost 4 bases, V lost 2 bases, and 7 bases had no gene match. This CDR3 is CASSLGWAGGTEAFF. The CDR3 coding sequence is TGTGCCAGCAGTTTAGGGTGGGCAGGGGGCACTGAAGCTTTCTTT.

This clonotype was found many times. Here the CDR3 reads CAISESRQGKNQPQHF. The CDR3 DNA reads as TGTGCCATCAGTGAGTCGAGACAGGGGAAAAATCAGCCCCAGCATTTT. This rearrangement joins TRBV10-3 to TRBJ1-5; 8 bases align to TRBD1. Germline trimming cut 0 bases from V and 4 bases from J; bases unmatched to any gene: 5. From germline, CDR1 is ENHRY and CDR2 SYGVKD. The CDR3 has 16 amino acids.

This clonotype was recorded at least ten times. The chain recombines TRBV11-2 with TRBJ1-5, with D possibly TRBD1 on 5 matching bases. This CDR3 has 14 residues. V lost 1 base to trimming and J lost 12 bases, with 16 bases between them. Germline CDR1 is SGHAT and CDR2 is FQNNGV. The CDR3: CASSLGVGSGNQHF. CDR3 DNA: TGTGCCAGCAGCTTAGGAGTGGGTTCAGGGAACCAGCATTTT. The full variable domain, completed using reference TRBV11-2 and TRBJ1-5, is EAGVAQSPRYKIIEKRQSVAFWCNPISGHATLYWYQQILGQGPKLLIQFQNNGVVDDSQLPKDRFSAERLKGVDSTLKIQPAKLEDSAVYLCASSLGVGSGNQHFGDGTRLSIL.

This clonotype showed up many times. This rearrangement joins TRBV11-2 to TRBJ2-7; TRBD1 agrees at 8 bases. CDR3 length: 15 residues. V gave up 1 base and J gave up 0 bases; unmatched junction bases: 2. Germline loops: CDR1 SGHAT, CDR2 FQNNGV. CDR3 DNA sequence: TGTGCCAGCAGCTTAGTTGGGACAGGCTCCTACGAGCAGTACTTC. Translated: CASSLVGTGSYEQYF.

This clonotype was observed many times. The V and J genes are TRBV5-1 and TRBJ1-6; possible D gene TRBD1, 6 bases. CDR3 length equals 15 residues. The germline V and J ends were trimmed by 3 bases and 10 bases, with 17 bases remaining between them. The germline V gene encodes CDR1 SGHRS and CDR2 YFSETQ. The CDR3, as DNA: TGCGCCAGCAGCTCCCGCCTAGGGGGGGAATCACCCCTCCACTTT. It specifies CASSSRLGGESPLHF.

This clonotype showed up many times. This chain uses TRBV28 with TRBJ2-1, with 9 bases matching TRBD1. CDR3 length equals 17 residues. After removal of 3 bases from V and 5 bases from J, the junction contained 11 bases not matched to a gene. Germline CDR1 MDHEN, CDR2 SYDVKM. The CDR3 bases are TGTGCCAGCAGTTTTGGGTGGCTCGGACAGGGGAACAATGAGCAGTTCTTC. Residues: CASSFGWLGQGNNEQFF.

In its sample, this clonotype was seen many times. This sequence joins TRBV30 and TRBJ2-5; 7 nucleotides agree with TRBD1. Trimming removed 7 bases from V and 2 bases from J; junction bases left unmatched: 4. The germline CDR1 and CDR2 sequences are GTSNPN and SVGIG (reference sequence). CDR3 length equals 12 residues. In nucleotides, the CDR3 is TGTGCCTCAAACAGGGGTCAAGAGACCCAGTACTTC. It translates to CASNRGQETQYF.

This clonotype was seen many times. This sequence joins TRBV12-3 or TRBV12-4 and TRBJ1-3; a possible D gene is TRBD1 (6 bases). Trimming stripped 5 bases from V and 4 bases from J, with 15 bases between. This CDR3 is built from 15 residues. CDR3 in DNA: TGTGCCAGCAGTCCCTACAGGGATTTCGGAAACACCATATATTTT. Its protein product is CASSPYRDFGNTIYF.

This clonotype was seen repeatedly, ten times or more. This chain joins TRBV6-1 and TRBJ1-1; tentatively, D is TRBD1 (6 bases). V was pared by 3 bases and J by 5 bases, with 13 bases between. The germline CDR1 and CDR2 sequences are MNHNS and SASEGT. The CDR3 loop spans 14 amino acids. The CDR3 sequence is CASSERQEVTEAFF. The CDR3 DNA reads as TGTGCCAGCAGTGAGAGACAGGAGGTAACTGAAGCTTTCTTT.